The rows below give T cell receptor beta chains drawn from one sample of a study of CD8 T cells in Susac syndrome. TCRdb called the immunoSEQ multiplex PCR reads again in MiXCR, with one record for every CDR3 protein. In the table there are some 120,000 distinct CDR3 sequences, about 95% of which are singletons. Specimen: CD4+ T cells from PBMCs. The origin of the receptors is a human donor in good health. Each CDR3 is given with its conserved first and last residue. A D gene is named only where the DNA matches it firmly.

j_gene: TRBJ2-7
len: 15
v_gene: TRBV7-2
d_gene: TRBD1
CDR3nt: TGTGCCAGCAGCTCCCGGGACAGGGCCTCCTACGAGCAGTACTTC
CDR3aa: CASSSRDRASYEQYF

j_gene: TRBJ2-1
len: 12
v_gene: TRBV7-9
d_gene: -
CDR3nt: TGTGCCAGCAGCTACGAGAGATATGAGCAGTTCTTC
CDR3aa: CASSYERYEQFF

j_gene: TRBJ1-1
len: 12
v_gene: TRBV29-1
d_gene: -
CDR3nt: TGCAGCGCCCCGGGCGGGCCGTCTGAAGCTTTCTTT
CDR3aa: CSAPGGPSEAFF

j_gene: TRBJ2-3
len: 19
v_gene: TRBV14
d_gene: TRBD2
CDR3nt: TGTGCCAGCAGCCAAGATACCGGACTAGCGGGAGGAAGGGGGGATACGCAGTATTTT
CDR3aa: CASSQDTGLAGGRGDTQYF

j_gene: TRBJ2-5
len: 16
v_gene: TRBV20-1
d_gene: TRBD1
CDR3nt: TGCAGTGCTGGCTCCGACAGGGGGCGCTTCCAAGAGACCCAGTACTTC
CDR3aa: CSAGSDRGRFQETQYF

j_gene: TRBJ2-3
len: 17
v_gene: TRBV4-1
d_gene: -
CDR3nt: TGCGCCAGCAGCCAAGATGGTAGGGCGGACCTCACAGATACGCAGTATTTT
CDR3aa: CASSQDGRADLTDTQYF

j_gene: TRBJ2-5
len: 13
v_gene: TRBV27
d_gene: TRBD1
CDR3nt: TGTGCCAGCACAGACAGGGTAGGAGAGACCCAGTACTTC
CDR3aa: CASTDRVGETQYF

j_gene: TRBJ2-1
len: 14
v_gene: TRBV27
d_gene: -
CDR3nt: TGTGCCAGCAGTTTAATTGGCTCCTACAATGAGCAGTTCTTC
CDR3aa: CASSLIGSYNEQFF

j_gene: TRBJ2-6
len: 15
v_gene: TRBV18
d_gene: -
CDR3nt: TGTGCCAGCTCACCACCCCAGCCTGGGGCCAACGTCCTGACTTTC
CDR3aa: CASSPPQPGANVLTF

j_gene: TRBJ1-5
len: 12
v_gene: TRBV30
d_gene: -
CDR3nt: TGTGCCTGGTCGTCCGGGCCCCAGCCCCAGCATTTT
CDR3aa: CAWSSGPQPQHF

j_gene: TRBJ2-2
len: 15
v_gene: TRBV6-5
d_gene: -
CDR3nt: TGTGCCAGCAGTTACCTCCCACAGGCTACCGGGGAGCTGTTTTTT
CDR3aa: CASSYLPQATGELFF

j_gene: TRBJ1-1
len: 13
v_gene: TRBV6-6
d_gene: -
CDR3nt: TGTGCCAGCAGTTACGAGAAGTACACTGAAGCTTTCTTT
CDR3aa: CASSYEKYTEAFF

j_gene: TRBJ1-5
len: 16
v_gene: TRBV7-2
d_gene: TRBD1
CDR3nt: TGTGCCAGCAGCTTAGCGGGGACAGATAGCAATCAGCCCCAGCATTTT
CDR3aa: CASSLAGTDSNQPQHF

j_gene: TRBJ2-3
len: 15
v_gene: TRBV29-1
d_gene: -
CDR3nt: TGCAGCGTTGACGGCAGGTTAAGCAGCACAGATACGCAGTATTTT
CDR3aa: CSVDGRLSSTDTQYF

j_gene: TRBJ2-4
len: 17
v_gene: TRBV5-1
d_gene: TRBD2
CDR3nt: TGCGCCAGCAGCTTACCCGCGGGAGGGCCTTCGAGAAACATTCAGTACTTC
CDR3aa: CASSLPAGGPSRNIQYF

j_gene: TRBJ2-2
len: 19
v_gene: TRBV6-1
d_gene: TRBD2
CDR3nt: TGTGCCAGCAGCCGAAGAAGGGTGGCTAGCGGTCTGAACACCGGGGAGCTGTTTTTT
CDR3aa: CASSRRRVASGLNTGELFF

j_gene: TRBJ2-7
len: 14
v_gene: TRBV20-1
d_gene: TRBD1
CDR3nt: TGCAGTGCGGGGGCAGGGACAGGGGCCTACGAGCAGTACTTC
CDR3aa: CSAGAGTGAYEQYF

j_gene: TRBJ1-2
len: 18
v_gene: TRBV19
d_gene: TRBD1
CDR3nt: TGTGCCAGTAGTGCCGGACAGGGGAAAACAGATCACCCTTATGGCTACACCTTC
CDR3aa: CASSAGQGKTDHPYGYTF